This is a list of T cell receptor beta chains from one sample in a study of beta chain features in type 1 diabetes. Generated by immunoSEQ multiplex PCR, the TCRdb table keeps only in-frame clones and is missing some. Of hundreds of thousands of clones in the sample, 68% were seen once. Sequenced: naive CD4+ T cells from blood. These receptor sequences come from a man under 40 in good health. Each CDR3 is given with its conserved first and last residue. The D gene is left open where the match is weak. The size of a clone is reported for some rows only, either as once, few or many, or as a class for expanded clones.

J,D,V,size,CDR3,DNA
TRBJ2-7,NA,TRBV9,NA,CASSVGLEYEQYF,TGTGCCAGCAGCGTAGGACTAGAATACGAGCAGTACTTC
TRBJ2-7,NA,TRBV29-1,NA,CSAGDSSYEQYF,TGCAGCGCCGGAGACAGCTCCTACGAGCAGTACTTC
TRBJ2-3,NA,TRBV2,NA,CASSDGLSTDTQYF,TGTGCCAGCAGTGACGGACTGAGCACAGATACGCAGTATTTT
TRBJ2-1,NA,TRBV5-4,NA,CASRLGRDNNEQFF,TGTGCCAGCCGACTGGGGCGGGATAACAATGAGCAGTTCTTC
TRBJ1-2,NA,TRBV19,few,CASSITGTENYGYTF,TGTGCCAGTAGTATTACCGGGACGGAGAACTATGGCTACACCTTC
TRBJ2-3,TRBD2,TRBV9,few,CASSVAASGVTDTQYF,TGTGCCAGCAGCGTAGCGGCTAGCGGTGTCACAGATACGCAGTATTTT
TRBJ1-2,TRBD1,TRBV29-1,NA,CSVEERGQGNYGYTF,TGCAGCGTTGAAGAACGAGGACAGGGGAACTATGGCTACACCTTC
TRBJ1-5,NA,TRBV30,few,CAWSTGSGNQPQHF,TGTGCCTGGAGCACCGGGTCGGGCAATCAGCCCCAGCATTTT
TRBJ1-2,TRBD1,TRBV29-1,NA,CSALTGQGYTF,TGCAGCGCCCTGACAGGGCAAGGCTACACCTTC
TRBJ2-5,TRBD1,TRBV18,NA,CASSLGTVQETQYF,TGTGCCAGCTCACTTGGGACAGTACAAGAGACCCAGTACTTC
TRBJ2-7,NA,TRBV29-1,NA,CSVGATYEQYF,TGCAGCGTAGGAGCTACCTACGAGCAGTACTTC
TRBJ2-4,TRBD1,TRBV18,NA,CASSPTGSGNIQYF,TGTGCCAGCTCACCGACAGGGTCCGGAAACATTCAGTACTTC
TRBJ2-5,TRBD2,TRBV5-4,NA,CASSFGLAGGEETQYF,TGTGCCAGCAGCTTCGGACTAGCGGGAGGGGAAGAGACCCAGTACTTC
TRBJ1-1,NA,TRBV30,NA,CASRENTEAFF,TGTGCCTCCCGGGAAAACACTGAAGCTTTCTTT
TRBJ2-5,NA,TRBV30,NA,CAWSVQSGTQETQYF,TGTGCCTGGAGTGTACAGAGCGGGACACAAGAGACCCAGTACTTC
TRBJ2-2,NA,TRBV2,NA,CASSENGANTGELFF,TGTGCCAGCAGTGAAAACGGAGCGAACACCGGGGAGCTGTTTTTT
TRBJ2-7,NA,TRBV30,few,CACLRDSSYEQYF,TGTGCCTGCCTCCGGGACTCCTCCTACGAGCAGTACTTC
TRBJ2-2,TRBD2,TRBV30,NA,CAWTSGRVDTGELFF,TGTGCCTGGACTAGCGGGAGAGTAGACACCGGGGAGCTGTTTTTT
TRBJ2-5,NA,TRBV7-2,NA,CASSLSRGETQYF,TGTGCCAGCAGCTTATCGAGGGGAGAGACCCAGTACTTC
TRBJ2-5,TRBD2,TRBV7-2,NA,CASTRAGVETQYF,TGTGCCAGCACCCGAGCGGGAGTAGAGACCCAGTACTTC
TRBJ1-1,NA,TRBV19,NA,CASSRDGPNTEAFF,TGTGCCAGTAGCCGGGACGGGCCGAACACTGAAGCTTTCTTT
TRBJ2-7,TRBD2,TRBV4-3,NA,CASSQDWTREDEQYF,TGCGCCAGCAGCCAAGATTGGACTAGGGAGGACGAGCAGTACTTC
TRBJ2-7,TRBD2,TRBV7-2,NA,CASSLELAGVEQYF,TGTGCCAGCAGCTTAGAACTAGCGGGAGTCGAGCAGTACTTC
TRBJ2-5,TRBD1,TRBV28,NA,CASSRDRRQETQYF,TGTGCCAGCAGTCGGGACAGGCGACAAGAGACCCAGTACTTC
TRBJ1-1,NA,TRBV7-2,once,CAISPAAFF,TGTGCCATCTCCCCCGCAGCTTTCTTT
TRBJ2-5,TRBD2,TRBV7-9,NA,CASSLVAGRAETQYF,TGTGCCAGCAGCTTAGTCGCCGGGAGGGCAGAGACCCAGTACTTC
TRBJ2-5,NA,TRBV5-4,NA,CASSSPTQETQYF,TGTGCCAGCAGCTCCCCGACCCAAGAGACCCAGTACTTC
TRBJ1-1,TRBD1,TRBV7-9,NA,CASSSPTGMNTEAFF,TGTGCCAGCAGCAGCCCGACAGGGATGAACACTGAAGCTTTCTTT
TRBJ2-5,NA,TRBV18,NA,CASSPMGAATETQYF,TGTGCCAGCTCACCAATGGGAGCCGCTACGGAGACCCAGTACTTC
TRBJ2-2,TRBD1,TRBV6-5,NA,CASSYGQGNTGELFF,TGTGCCAGCAGTTATGGACAGGGAAACACCGGGGAGCTGTTTTTT
TRBJ2-3,NA,TRBV7-2,NA,CASSRTTDTQYF,TGTGCCAGCAGCCGAACCACAGATACGCAGTATTTT
TRBJ2-3,NA,TRBV30,NA,CAWSEAIDTQYF,TGTGCCTGGTCAGAGGCCATAGATACGCAGTATTTT
TRBJ2-7,TRBD1,TRBV25-1,NA,CASTGQGRYEQYF,TGTGCCAGCACTGGACAGGGGCGGTACGAGCAGTACTTC
TRBJ2-3,NA,TRBV30,NA,CAWSGVGPNTQYF,TGTGCCTGGAGTGGGGTCGGGCCAAATACGCAGTATTTT
TRBJ2-7,NA,TRBV29-1,NA,CSVAGVYEQYF,TGCAGCGTTGCCGGAGTCTACGAGCAGTACTTC
TRBJ2-4,NA,TRBV19,NA,CASSIDRLSGNIQYF,TGTGCCAGTAGTATAGATCGACTGAGTGGGAACATTCAGTACTTC
TRBJ2-2,NA,TRBV5-4,NA,CASSSLQGGGELFF,TGTGCCAGCAGCTCCCTCCAGGGAGGCGGGGAGCTGTTTTTT
TRBJ2-7,NA,TRBV7-9,NA,CASSLSQSEQYF,TGTGCCAGCAGCTTAAGTCAGTCCGAGCAGTACTTC
TRBJ2-5,NA,TRBV7-9,NA,CASNTGTPPTQYF,TGTGCCAGTAATACCGGGACTCCCCCGACCCAGTACTTC
TRBJ2-5,NA,TRBV11-2,NA,CASSPVAWETQYF,TGTGCCAGCAGCCCAGTAGCGTGGGAGACCCAGTACTTC
TRBJ2-5,TRBD1,TRBV19,few,CASGKTGVQETQYF,TGTGCCAGTGGAAAAACAGGGGTCCAAGAGACCCAGTACTTC
TRBJ2-4,NA,TRBV5-4,few,CASSLGTSPPGNIQYF,TGTGCCAGCAGTCTTGGAACTAGCCCACCCGGGAACATTCAGTACTTC
TRBJ1-3,NA,TRBV7-9,few,CASSLGGTGNTIYF,TGTGCCAGCAGCTTAGGAGGGACTGGAAACACCATATATTTT
TRBJ2-1,NA,TRBV30,NA,CAWSVQAPYNEQFF,TGTGCCTGGAGTGTACAGGCCCCGTACAATGAGCAGTTCTTC
TRBJ2-1,NA,TRBV29-1,NA,CSVDLDSYNEQFF,TGCAGCGTTGATCTAGACAGCTACAATGAGCAGTTCTTC
TRBJ2-7,TRBD1,TRBV7-8,NA,CASSSRRGLAYEQYF,TGTGCCAGCAGCTCACGTAGGGGGCTAGCCTACGAGCAGTACTTC
TRBJ2-1,TRBD2,TRBV29-1,few,CSVEMRLAIREQFF,TGCAGCGTTGAGATGAGACTAGCTATCCGTGAGCAGTTCTTC
TRBJ2-7,NA,TRBV15,NA,CATSRDRPYEQYF,TGTGCCACCAGCAGAGATCGACCCTACGAGCAGTACTTC
TRBJ2-7,NA,TRBV18,NA,CASSPLGPSKGEQYF,TGTGCCAGCTCACCACTAGGGCCCAGTAAGGGCGAGCAGTACTTC
TRBJ1-2,NA,TRBV13,NA,CASRNTRAKDYGYTF,TGTGCCAGCAGAAACACACGGGCGAAAGACTATGGCTACACCTTC